This record covers a single T cell receptor (beta chain). This clonotype was seen repeatedly, ten times or more. Its cognate antigen has yet to be identified. Base quality data are lacking; no much larger clone is found one base away. The sample is drawn from a study of tumor and adjacent non-tumor tissue in lung cancer (dated by TCRdb to 2017 to 2018). General notes on the study: Of the cohort, 12 patients had adenocarcinoma, 2 had squamous cell carcinoma and 1 had small cell lung cancer. Bulk TCRbeta repertoires were compared between lung tumor tissue and matched distant non-tumor lung tissue obtained from under 18 lung cancer patients. The 15 enrolled patients, of whom some 10 were men and 5 were women, were aged about 31 to 85 years and were diagnosed with TNM stage I to III disease. In total, sequencing yielded approximately 130,000,000 productive TCRbeta reads, which works out to an average of around 4.2 million reads per sample. A few dozen paired specimens, one tumor and one normal lung sample per patient, were profiled by TCRbeta CDR3 sequencing.

Bulk unsorted tissue served as the source for RNA extraction, and RNA quality was assessed using a NanoDrop ND-1000 and an Agilent 2100. Distant non-tumor tissue taken more than 3 cm from the tumor edge was used as the normal lung sample. Newly diagnosed lung cancer patients without prior chemotherapy who had been admitted for thoracic surgery in China between August and November 2014 were enrolled as donors. Anyone who had undergone radiotherapy or chemotherapy before, or who had another cancer at the same time, was left out of the study. Surgical tissue pieces of about 1-2.1 cm3 were preserved in RNAlater solution and stored at -80 °C until use. Taken from cysteine to phenylalanine, the CDR3 has 15 residues. The entry retains the CDR3 DNA only, 45 bases that are in frame from base 1. Trimmed from V: 2 bases; trimmed from J: 2 bases; junction bases lacking a gene match: 5. CDR1 and CDR2, per the germline V gene (reference sequence), are DFQATT and SNEGSKA.

Libraries were built with multiplex PCR. The instrument given in TCRdb is Illumina HiSeq 2500. Following protocols modified from ARM-PCR, the researchers constructed TCRbeta libraries through three rounds of nested PCR with primers (Table S4). Before sequencing, PCR products in the 200-500 bp range were cut out of the gel and cleaned up using the QIAquick gel extraction kit. The original pipeline was this. Reads were cleaned using Trimmomatic, were merged into complete CDR3 sequences using FLASH, and were assigned to V(D)J germline segments using MiTCR. Clonal diversity was calculated as the inverse Simpson's index using VDJtools. Productive reads were defined as in-frame sequences without a premature stop codon. Clones were called with MiXCR by TCRdb after fastp trimmed the public reads at Q25, and only in-frame beta chains were retained. CDR3 protein sequences are deduplicated, and each keeps its most common genes and DNA. The V and J calls shown here were made by TCRdb, not taken from the authors' results. A total of 100,000 or so distinct CDR3 sequences appear in this sample, more than 55% of them only once. Approximately 19% of the sample goes to the ten largest clones.

The paper as a whole reports these results and caveats: With only roughly 16 patients in the cohort, the authors noted that larger samples and more detailed clinical data are needed. The top 100 clones made up a significantly larger cumulative share of the repertoire in normal lung than in tumor tissue. Neither the sequencing platform nor unique molecular identifiers are mentioned in the methods. Peripheral blood was not sequenced, so blood TCRbeta repertoires in these lung cancer patients were not examined. Tumor tissue showed significantly higher TCR diversity (inverse Simpson) than normal lung tissue, at around 450 vs 150 (P = 0.0075, Mann-Whitney U test). TCR diversity was significantly higher in younger patients, and higher tumor TCR diversity was associated with shorter overall and disease-free survival.

The chain joins TRBV20-1 to TRBJ2-3; 9 nucleotides in the junction match TRBD2. Sequencing was carried out using distant non-tumor lung tissue. This sequence originates from a young man with non-small cell lung cancer. The CDR3 reads CSARPGTSPTDTQYF. The DNA sequence reads TGCAGTGCTAGACCTGGGACTAGCCCCACAGATACGCAGTATTTT.